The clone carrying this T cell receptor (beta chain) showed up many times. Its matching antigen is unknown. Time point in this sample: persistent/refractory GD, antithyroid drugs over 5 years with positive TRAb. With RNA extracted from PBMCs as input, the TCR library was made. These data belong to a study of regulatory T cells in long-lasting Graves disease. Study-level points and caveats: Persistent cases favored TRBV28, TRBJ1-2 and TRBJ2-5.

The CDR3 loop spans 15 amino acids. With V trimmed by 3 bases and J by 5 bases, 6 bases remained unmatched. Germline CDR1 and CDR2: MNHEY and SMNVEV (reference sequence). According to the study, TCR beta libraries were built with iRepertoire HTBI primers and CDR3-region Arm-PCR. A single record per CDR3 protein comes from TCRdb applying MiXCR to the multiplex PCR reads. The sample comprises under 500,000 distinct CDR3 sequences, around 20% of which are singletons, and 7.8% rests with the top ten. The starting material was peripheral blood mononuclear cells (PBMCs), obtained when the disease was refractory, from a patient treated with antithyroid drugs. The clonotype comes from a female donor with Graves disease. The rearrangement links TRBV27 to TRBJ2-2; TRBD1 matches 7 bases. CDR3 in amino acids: CASSFRGGGTGELFF. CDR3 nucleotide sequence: TGTGCCAGCAGTTTTCGAGGGGGCGGAACCGGGGAGCTGTTTTTT.